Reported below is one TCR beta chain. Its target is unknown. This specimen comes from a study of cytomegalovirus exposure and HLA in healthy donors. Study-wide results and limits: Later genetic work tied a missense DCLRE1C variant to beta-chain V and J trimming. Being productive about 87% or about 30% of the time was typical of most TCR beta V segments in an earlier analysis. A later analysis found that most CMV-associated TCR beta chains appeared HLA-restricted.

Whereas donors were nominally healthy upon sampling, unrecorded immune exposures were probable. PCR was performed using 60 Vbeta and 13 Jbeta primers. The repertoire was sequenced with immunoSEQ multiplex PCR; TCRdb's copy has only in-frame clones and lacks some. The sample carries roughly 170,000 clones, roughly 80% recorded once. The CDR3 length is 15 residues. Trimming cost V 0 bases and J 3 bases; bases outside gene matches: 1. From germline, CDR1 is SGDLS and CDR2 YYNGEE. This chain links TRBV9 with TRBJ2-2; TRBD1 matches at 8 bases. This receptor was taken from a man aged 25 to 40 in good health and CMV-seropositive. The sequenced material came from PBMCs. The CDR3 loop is CASSVAGGHTGELFF. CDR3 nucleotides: TGTGCCAGCAGCGTAGCAGGGGGCCACACCGGGGAGCTGTTTTTT.